This TCR beta chain was sequenced in a study of blood T cell repertoires in COVID-19. Sequencing used immunoSEQ multiplex PCR; TCRdb keeps in-frame clones, though not all of them. The sample contains around 190,000 clones, around 83% of which appear only once. The length of the CDR3 is 14 residues. Trimming left V 2 bases short and J 3 bases short, with 11 bases between. Germline CDR1 MNHEY, CDR2 SVGAGI. The sequence came from an older woman with acute or convalescent COVID-19. The sequencing input was peripheral blood. The chain is built from TRBV6-5 and TRBJ2-7; maybe TRBD1 (6 bases). The chain's CDR3 is CASSYDRIGYEQYF. The CDR3 DNA sequence: TGTGCCAGCAGTTACGACAGGATTGGCTACGAGCAGTACTTC.